The present T cell receptor (beta chain) was sequenced within a study of T cell responses to AZD1222 COVID-19 vaccine (dated by TCRdb to about 2021). About the full investigation: TCR sequencing was performed for 230 to 250 trial participants, of whom some 200 were given two doses of AZD1222 and around 26 were given two doses of MenACWY control vaccine. Trial participants were enrolled by age into subgroups of 18-55, 56-69 and 70-plus years, and roughly 150, 30 and 60 TCR-sequenced participants, respectively, were included in these subgroups.

In the case of this clone: Its antigen is currently not known. The record has no base qualities; no much larger clone is one base away.

What the authors observed across the whole study: Because no samples from the day 14 peak response were available, repertoires could be characterized only after the peak T cell response. Conclusions about previously exposed vaccinees are limited, since just 5 or 6 AZD1222 recipients were seropositive for SARS-CoV-2 at baseline. CD4 TCRs associated with the vaccine covered the entire spike protein, and the dominant responses were in regions 160-218 and 743-854. Most participants were white British and females outnumbered males, and the authors suggested that clonal diversity may have been underestimated. Reportedly, almost half of the unique spike-specific TCRs recognized epitopes lying outside the regions that are mutated in the B.1.351 and B.1.1.7 variants. A significant rise in spike-specific TCR breadth and depth was observed after two AZD1222 doses relative to day 0 and relative to MenACWY recipients. The 56-69-year group was small, and its depth increase did not reach significance, likely because of low power.

The CDR3 regions of human TCRbeta chains were analyzed by immunosequencing. Processing in the source paper ran as follows. TCRs in the repertoires were matched against a reference library of SARS-CoV-2-specific TCRs that had been generated with the MIRA antigen-specificity platform. Breadth meant the fraction of unique TCRs that were SARS-CoV-2-associated, whereas depth meant the fraction of total T cells that were SARS-CoV-2-associated. Each spike-specific TCR was assigned to its reactive spike region and to a CD4 or CD8 class using the MIRA data. Log10-transformed breadth and depth values were compared by one-way ANOVA with Sidak's multiple comparisons tests. TCRdb took over this immuneACCESS table, retaining in-frame rearrangements with V and J assigned. Such tables are incomplete; in checked studies, under half of the missing clones stem from an unresolved V gene, and the remainder is unexplained. The V and J calls and the clone size are those of that table, but D and trimming were determined from the DNA. The sample table shows fewer than 150,000 clones, and around 90% are seen once. The top ten clones comprise roughly 1.7% of the sample.

The sample's time point label, in plain terms: about 28 days (+/-7) after the second vaccine dose. AZD1222 recipients whose second dose came at about 4 weeks and those whose second dose came at about 12 weeks were combined into one group, since spike-specific TCR depth and breadth did not differ between the two schedules. Vaccinee samples came from UK trials COV001 and COV002, including a single-blind randomized controlled phase 2/3 trial of AZD1222 (ChAdOx1 nCoV-19) in healthy adults. For TCRbeta chain sequencing, PBMC samples from trial participants were taken at day 0 and at day 28 after the second dose. From cysteine to phenylalanine, the CDR3 is 15 amino acids long. CDR3 DNA only is kept here, 45 bases in frame from base 1. The germline V gene encodes CDR1 LNHDA and CDR2 SQIVND (reference sequence). V is pruned by 3 bases and J by 4 bases, leaving 6 bases of the junction without a gene match.

Recombination linked TRBV19 to TRBJ1-5, with 7 junctional bases fitting TRBD1. The sequence came from an adult who received the AZD1222 COVID-19 vaccine. The sample consisted of peripheral blood, taken 28 days after the second AZD1222 dose. CDR3 region: CASSMTGRENQPQHF. DNA sequence: TGTGCCAGTAGTATGACAGGGAGAGAGAATCAGCCCCAGCATTTT.